The clone carrying this T cell receptor beta chain was observed a single time. The antigen remains unidentified. This sample stems from a study of CD8+CD57+ T cells in acquired aplastic anemia. Study details: Sorted CD4+ and CD8+ cells gave an average of approximately 3.1 ug of DNA. Study outcomes and limitations: Patients and healthy controls showed no significant CD8+ Simpson's diversity difference. Shared by patients and controls, 25 to 30 CD8+ CDR3s were abundant in patients.

CDR3 and TCR beta VDJ profiling relied on a genomic DNA template. TCRdb analysed the reads with MiXCR anew, one entry per CDR3 protein. The data show 250,000 to 350,000 distinct CDR3 sequences, approximately 55% seen once. The CDR3 has 13 amino acids. Between the trimmed V and J ends, which lost 4 bases and 7 bases, there was a span of 17 bases. Germline-derived CDR1 and CDR2 are DFQATT and SNEGSKA (reference sequence). This chain connects TRBV20-1 to TRBJ2-7; D perhaps matches TRBD1 (5 bases). The sequenced sample consisted of sorted CD4+, CD8+, or CD8+CD57+ T cells (not recorded which) from PBMCs. The clonotype comes from a human donor with severe aplastic anemia or a healthy control (not recorded which). The CDR3 region has the DNA TGCAGTGCTATTGGGCAGGGATTCTTAGAGCAGTACTTC. Amino acid sequence: CSAIGQGFLEQYF.